The sequence of this TCR beta chain was determined in a study of T cell repertoires in cytomegalovirus infection (dated by TCRdb to about 2019). About the full investigation: Recently identified HLA-C-restricted CMV epitopes, whose presentation resists viral immunomodulation, were targeted by peptide stimulations together with well-studied HLA-B-restricted epitopes. Donor HLA type was relevant to the analysis, as public TCR beta signatures indicated carriage of CMV infection together with the matching HLA type.

These reads were obtained on an Illumina HiSeq 1500. TCRdb ran its own pipeline on the public reads, namely fastp trimming at Q25 and MiXCR clone calling, and kept in-frame beta chains. Entries that share a CDR3 protein sequence are merged under the most common genes and DNA. Here the sample has 450,000 to 600,000 distinct CDR3 sequences; approximately 42% occur a single time. The ten largest make up 35% to 50% of the sample. The CDR3 sequence holds 12 residues, the cysteine and phenylalanine included. Left in the record is the CDR3 DNA by itself, 36 bases read in frame from the first base. Ends trimmed: V by 6 bases, J by 3 bases; bases unmatched to a gene: 2. The germline V gene yields SQVTM for CDR1 and ANQGSEA for CDR2. This clonotype was recorded once. This clone's antigen is unknown. No base quality information exists; no much larger clone differs at one position. One read provides weak support.

Beyond this particular receptor, the publication reports: Carriers of CMV infection plus the relevant HLA type were discriminated by the cumulative frequency of public TCR beta family members in the study cohort and in an independent 352-donor cohort. In the ex vivo response, HLA-C-restricted CMV-specific TCR beta clonotypes were dominant, and in two of eight donors the single most frequent clonotype came from this HLA-C-restricted group.

Read against the paper, the sample's treatment or condition label means: in vitro stimulation with specific CMV peptide epitopes to enrich CMV-specific T cells. This chain joins TRBV29-1 to TRBJ2-7; 10 middle bases align to TRBD1. Sequenced material: cultured PBMCs, taken from culture after CMV antigen stimulation. This clonotype was sampled from a human donor in good health (CMV status not recorded). Some clones in this sample may be carry-over from other donors' samples. The DNA sequence follows: TGCAGCGTCGGACAGGGGGACTACGAGCAGTACTTC. Translated, this is CSVGQGDYEQYF.